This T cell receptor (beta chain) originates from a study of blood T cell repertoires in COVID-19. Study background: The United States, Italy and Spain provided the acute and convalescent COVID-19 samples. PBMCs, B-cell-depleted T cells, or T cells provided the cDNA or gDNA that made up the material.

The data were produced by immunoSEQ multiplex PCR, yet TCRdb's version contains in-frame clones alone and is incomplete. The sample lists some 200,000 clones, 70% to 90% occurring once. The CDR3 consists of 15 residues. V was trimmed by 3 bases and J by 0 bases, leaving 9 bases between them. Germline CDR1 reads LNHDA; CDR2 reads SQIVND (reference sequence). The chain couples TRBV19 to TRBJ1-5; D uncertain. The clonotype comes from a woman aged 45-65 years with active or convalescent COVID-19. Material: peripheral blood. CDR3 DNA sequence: TGTGCCAGTAGTATGGAGTTTGGTAGCAATCAGCCCCAGCATTTT. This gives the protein CASSMEFGSNQPQHF. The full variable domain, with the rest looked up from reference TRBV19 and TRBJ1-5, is DGGITQSPKYLFRKEGQNVTLSCEQNLNHDAMYWYRQDPGQGLRLIYYSQIVNDFQKGDIAEGYSVSREKKESFPLTVTSAQKNPTAFYLCASSMEFGSNQPQHFGDGTRLSIL.